This TCR beta chain was sequenced for a study of identical twins. Overall study results and limits: One should note that invariant MAIT and iNKT cells could partly confound zero-insertion analyses. In cord blood, abundant beta clonotypes had fewer insertions; memory showed no trend. Rather than following the same donors, the conclusions depended on cross-sectional statistical analysis.

Donors uniformly comprised healthy Caucasians. Via MiXCR, TCRdb re-called the 5' RACE reads, giving one row per CDR3 protein. The data contain 700,000 or so distinct CDR3 sequences, 8.5% to 9% of them singletons. This clonotype was picked up a small number of times. Antigen: not known. Trimming removed 1 base at V and 9 bases at J, with 13 bases between. The length of the CDR3 is 14 residues. Germline V gives CDR1 LGHDT, CDR2 YNNKEL (reference sequence). These same data were also listed under a study on yellow fever vaccine responses in identical twins.

This sequence joins TRBV3-1 and TRBJ2-4; D ambiguous. The sequencing sample was made of PBMCs. This receptor was taken from a woman in her late teens or twenties in good health. The CDR3 here is CASSQGRVIGIQYF. The CDR3 nucleotides are TGTGCCAGCAGCCAAGGACGGGTCATCGGCATTCAGTACTTC.